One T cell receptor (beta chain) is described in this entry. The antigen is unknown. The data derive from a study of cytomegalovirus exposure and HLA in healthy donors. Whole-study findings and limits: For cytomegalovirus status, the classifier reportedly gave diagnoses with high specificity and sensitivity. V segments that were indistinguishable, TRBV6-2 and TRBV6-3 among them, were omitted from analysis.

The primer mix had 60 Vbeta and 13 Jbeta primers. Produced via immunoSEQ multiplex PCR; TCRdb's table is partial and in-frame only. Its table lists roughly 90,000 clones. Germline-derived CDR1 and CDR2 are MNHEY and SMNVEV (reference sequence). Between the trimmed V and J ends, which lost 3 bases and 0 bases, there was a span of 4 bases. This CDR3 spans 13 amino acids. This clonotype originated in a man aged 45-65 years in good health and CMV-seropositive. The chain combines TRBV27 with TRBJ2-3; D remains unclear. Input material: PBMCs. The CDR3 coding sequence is TGTGCCAGCAGTTTCCTTAGCACAGATACGCAGTATTTT. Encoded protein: CASSFLSTDTQYF.